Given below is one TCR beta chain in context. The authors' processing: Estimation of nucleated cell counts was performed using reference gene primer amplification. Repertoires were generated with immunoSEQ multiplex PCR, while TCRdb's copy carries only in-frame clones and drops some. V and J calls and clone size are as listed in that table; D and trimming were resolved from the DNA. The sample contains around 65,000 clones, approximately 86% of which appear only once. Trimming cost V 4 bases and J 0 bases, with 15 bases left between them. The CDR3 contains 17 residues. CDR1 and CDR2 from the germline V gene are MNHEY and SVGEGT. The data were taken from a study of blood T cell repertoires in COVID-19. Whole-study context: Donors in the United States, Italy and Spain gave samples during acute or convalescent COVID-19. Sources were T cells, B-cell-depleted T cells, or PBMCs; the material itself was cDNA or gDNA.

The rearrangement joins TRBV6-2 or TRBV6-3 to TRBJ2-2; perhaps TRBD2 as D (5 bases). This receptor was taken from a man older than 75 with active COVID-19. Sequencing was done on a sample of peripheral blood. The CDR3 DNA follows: TGTGCCAGCAGTTCCCGAGCGGCCTGGCCGAACACCGGGGAGCTGTTTTTT. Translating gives CASSSRAAWPNTGELFF.